Below are 2 T cell receptor beta chains sequenced from a single sample in a study of diagnostic markers for celiac disease (dated by TCRdb to the early 2020s). Sequencing relied on an Illumina MiSeq. After reprocessing by TCRdb, each CDR3 protein sequence is one entry, and no DNA is given. The table of this sample itemizes 5,000 to 6,000 distinct CDR3 sequences. The ten largest clones capture 5.9% of the sample. Sequenced input: either unsorted cells or a sorted T cell fraction (not recorded which). The receptors stem from a human donor. This table probably holds off-target reads from a library built for another chain.

The chain combines TRBV18 with TRBJ1-3. This CDR3 region has 16 residues. The germline V gene has CDR1 KGHSH and CDR2 LQKENI. The CDR3 protein is CASSPFDGNSGNTIYF.

The chain couples TRBV4-3 to TRBJ2-7. Germline CDR1 reads LGHNA; CDR2 reads YSLEER. There are 17 residues in the CDR3. The CDR3 here is CASSQDLRPFSSYEQYF.